This T cell receptor beta chain was sequenced for a study of T-cell memory formation after mild COVID-19. About the study: TCR clustering was largely donor specific.

On this clonotype: The antigen is undetermined.

TCRdb independently ran MiXCR on the 5' RACE reads; one entry per CDR3 protein. The sample has approximately 240,000 distinct CDR3 sequences, about 16% seen once. Broader study findings: Cross-reactive memory apparently joined, as some responding clones appeared in pre-infection memory. Mainly in CM and EM were contracting CD4+ clones; CD8+ were in EMRA. Among clones peaking at day 37 in the second wave, SARS-CoV-2 specificity remained unconfirmed.

The ends were cut back, 7 bases at V and 2 bases at J, with 5 bases in the middle. This CDR3 region has 11 residues. CDR1 and CDR2 from the germline V gene are SNHLY and FYNNEI. The chain couples TRBV2 to TRBJ2-5; no clear D gene. The clonotype originates from a man aged 18 to 30 who had mild COVID-19 (a few samples of this study predate the infection). Cell type and time point are not known. Source material: PBMCs or a T cell subset sorted from them (not recorded which). The CDR3 DNA reads as TGTGCCAGCAAAATACAAGAGACCCAGTACTTC. Protein: CASKIQETQYF. Together with reference TRBV2 and TRBJ2-5, the CDR3 gives the full variable domain: EPEVTQTPSHQVTQMGQEVILRCVPISNHLYFYWYRQILGQKVEFLVSFYNNEISEKSEIFDDQFSVERPDGSNFTLKIRSTKLEDSAMYFCASKIQETQYFGPGTRLLVL.